Here is one T cell receptor beta chain with its context. Antigen specificity is unknown. The V end lost 5 bases, the J end lost 4 bases, and 11 bases lay between the germline ends. CDR3 length: 12 amino acids. The germline CDR1 and CDR2 sequences are DFQATT and SNEGSKA (reference sequence). Quantitative 5'-RACE with molecular barcodes was used to make the TCR beta libraries. TCRdb processed the 5' RACE reads anew with MiXCR; each CDR3 protein has one entry. The sample includes under 450,000 distinct CDR3 sequences, 15% to 20% seen only once; the top ten take just over 1%. The data were obtained in a study of CD8 T cells in ankylosing spondylitis. Study results and limitations: A number of the motif variants had already been described in reactive arthritis synovial fluid and blood. Peripheral blood held disease-linked clones only at relatively low frequency, and these were CD8+. There was a TCR beta motif, made of several highly homologous variants, that appeared characteristic of ankylosing spondylitis blood.

This receptor was taken from a male donor with ankylosing spondylitis. The rearrangement joins TRBV20-1 to TRBJ2-5; no reliable D call. The source material was blood, either unsorted or a sorted T cell fraction (not recorded which). CDR3: CSAELGGETQYF. CDR3 nucleotide sequence: TGCAGTGCTGAGTTGGGCGGAGAGACCCAGTACTTC.